Each of the 19 T cell receptor beta chains below was sequenced from the same sample in a study of OX40 agonist ivuxolimab in advanced cancers. Profiled with immunoSEQ multiplex PCR; TCRdb holds only in-frame clones, not every one. The sample contains roughly 50,000 clones, around 86% of which appear only once. Source: CD4+ or CD8+ T cells sorted from blood, taken in a trial of the OX40 agonist ivuxolimab. The source of these receptors is an adult with an advanced solid tumor such as melanoma, head and neck, liver or kidney cancer.

Of note for this clone: Other DNA sequences in this specimen translate into the identical CDR3. The chain links TRBV6-6 to TRBJ2-5; 8 positions match TRBD2. Germline trimming cut 6 bases from V and 5 bases from J; bases unmatched to any gene: 5. The CDR3 contains 13 residues. CDR1 is MNHNY and CDR2 is SVGAGI in the germline V gene (reference sequence). The CDR3 spells CASSSGGRETQYF. The CDR3 nucleotides are TGTGCCAGCAGCTCGGGGGGGCGCGAGACCCAGTACTTC.

The chain's CDR3 is CATTVAGVTGELFF. Here the CDR3 DNA reads TGTGCCACCACCGTAGCGGGAGTAACCGGGGAGCTGTTTTTT. J is TRBJ2-2 and V is TRBV15, with 9 bases lining up with TRBD2. CDR3 size: 14 residues. Germline assignment: CDR1 LNHNV and CDR2 YYDKDF (reference sequence). V shed 7 bases and J 5 bases; nucleotides not matched to a gene: 5. Full variable domain (outside the CDR3, taken from reference TRBV15 and TRBJ2-2): DAMVIQNPRYQVTQFGKPVTLSCSQTLNHNVMYWYQQKSSQAPKLLFHYYDKDFNNEADTPDNFQSRRPNTSFCFLDIRSPGLGDTAMYLCATTVAGVTGELFFGEGSRLTVL.

The gene calls are TRBV11-2 and TRBJ2-7; D is ambiguous. The CDR3 is 11 residues long. Trimming cost V 8 bases and J 3 bases, with 8 bases left between them. CDR1 and CDR2 from the germline V gene are SGHAT and FQNNGV. The chain's CDR3 is CASDGNYEQYF. In DNA, the CDR3 is TGTGCCAGCGATGGGAACTACGAGCAGTACTTC.

The rearrangement joins TRBV28 to TRBJ2-7, with 11 bases that match TRBD1. The CDR3 has 14 amino acids. The junction had 3 bases not matched to a gene; V was cut back by 4 bases and J by 4 bases. Germline V gives CDR1 MDHEN, CDR2 SYDVKM. CDR3 region: CASSSGQGAYEQYF. The CDR3 nucleotides are TGTGCCAGCAGTTCCGGACAGGGGGCGTACGAGCAGTACTTC. Using reference TRBV28 and TRBJ2-7 for the parts outside the CDR3, the full variable domain is DVKVTQSSRYLVKRTGEKVFLECVQDMDHENMFWYRQDPGLGLRLIYFSYDVKMKEKGDIPEGYSVSREKKERFSLILESASTNQTSMYLCASSSGQGAYEQYFGPGTRLTVT.

This chain joins TRBV15 and TRBJ1-1; no definite D call. Between the trimmed V and J ends, which lost 0 bases and 2 bases, there was a span of 4 bases. This CDR3 is built from 13 residues. Germline CDR1 and CDR2: LNHNV and YYDKDF (reference sequence). The CDR3 DNA sequence: TGTGCCACCAGCAGAGAGGTTAACACTGAAGCTTTCTTT. Protein product: CATSREVNTEAFF.

The chain is built from TRBV7-3 and TRBJ2-3; maybe TRBD2 (6 bases). This CDR3 contains 18 residues. The germline V gene has CDR1 SGHTA and CDR2 FQGTGA. V gave up 1 base and J gave up 0 bases, with 17 bases separating them. CDR3 in DNA: TGTGCCAGCAGCTTAAGTCGGGTTAGCGGAACTAGCACAGATACGCAGTATTTT. Protein sequence: CASSLSRVSGTSTDTQYF.

As for this clone: An end of the junction does not agree with germline; a read error may underlie this. This rearrangement joins TRBV7-2 to TRBJ2-5, with 11 bases matching TRBD2. The CDR3 contains 15 residues. Germline loops: CDR1 SGHTA, CDR2 FQGNSA. The CDR3 DNA is TGTGCCAGCAACTTAGCGGGGGGGCCTGGTGAGACCCAGTACTTC. It translates to CASNLAGGPGETQYF. Drawing the rest from reference TRBV7-2 and TRBJ2-5, the complete variable domain is GAGVSQSPSNKVTEKGKDVELRCDPISGHTALYWYRQSLGQGLEFLIYFQGNSAPDKSGLPSDRFSAERTGGSVSTLTIQRTQQEDSAVYLCASNLAGGPGETQYFGPGTRLLVL.

This chain uses TRBV6-6 with TRBJ1-5; the match to TRBD1 covers 8 bases. The ends lost 4 bases at V and 6 bases at J; junction bases unmatched: 8. Germline CDR1 reads MNHNY; CDR2 reads SVGAGI (reference sequence). CDR3 length equals 15 residues. For the CDR3, the DNA is TGTGCCAGCAGTTCCGGACAGGGTGGAGGTCAGCCCCAGCATTTT. It is translated as CASSSGQGGGQPQHF.

The rearrangement links TRBV2 to TRBJ2-3; 13 bases line up with TRBD2. Looked up from germline, CDR1 is SNHLY and CDR2 is FYNNEI. The CDR3 consists of 16 residues. With 6 bases clipped from V and 3 bases from J, the junction kept 6 bases outside the gene matches. The CDR3 nucleotides read TGTGCCAGCAGACTTTGGACTAGCGGGGGTACAGATACGCAGTATTTT. Amino acid sequence: CASRLWTSGGTDTQYF.

This sequence joins TRBV19 and TRBJ1-1, with 8 bases fitting TRBD1. The CDR3 contains 14 residues. The trim removed 6 bases at V and 1 base at J, leaving 4 bases unmatched. Germline V gene sequence: CDR1 LNHDA, CDR2 SQIVND (reference sequence). CDR3 in amino acids: CASSDRGQNTEAFF. The CDR3 bases are TGTGCCAGTAGCGACAGGGGACAGAACACTGAAGCTTTCTTT.

This clone was picked up a small number of times. In nucleotides, the CDR3 is TGTGCCAGCTCCCCCTCTCCGGGGGCAGGAGAGACCCAGTACTTC. Translating gives CASSPSPGAGETQYF. The chain is built from TRBV18 and TRBJ2-5, with D perhaps assigned TRBD1 or TRBD2 (6 bases each). CDR1 is KGHSH and CDR2 is LQKENI in the germline V gene. The CDR3 is 15 amino acids. Trimming left V 6 bases short and J 4 bases short, with 18 bases between.

The rearrangement links TRBV5-6 to TRBJ2-7, with D possibly matching TRBD2 (5 bases). V was shortened by 4 bases and J by 4 bases, with 9 bases between the two germline ends. CDR1 and CDR2 (germline): SGHDT, YYEEEE. The CDR3 runs 12 residues. CDR3 region: CASSATRYEQYF. For the CDR3, the DNA is TGTGCCAGCAGCGCTACTAGATACGAGCAGTACTTC.

Within the sample, this clone is medium-sized. This chain joins TRBV7-2 and TRBJ2-7; D call uncertain. Trimming took 0 bases from V and 2 from J, leaving 5 bases between them. Germline V gives CDR1 SGHTA, CDR2 FQGNSA. The CDR3 runs 13 residues. The CDR3 is CASSLAPAYEQYF. Written as DNA, the CDR3 is TGTGCCAGCAGCTTAGCCCCTGCCTACGAGCAGTACTTC.

This clone was seen a single time. V usage is TRBV5-1 and J usage is TRBJ1-4, with no clear D. The CDR3 contains 14 residues. The V end lost 1 base, the J end lost 4 bases, and 8 bases lay between the germline ends. Germline V gene data show CDR1 as SGHRS and CDR2 as YFSETQ. CDR3 DNA: TGCGCCAGCAGCTTGAACAACCTTAATGAAAAACTGTTTTTT. Its protein product is CASSLNNLNEKLFF.

The chain has TRBV4-1 and TRBJ1-2; D is uncertain. Germline CDR1 is MGHRA and CDR2 is YSYEKL. The CDR3 consists of 13 residues. V was cut by 1 base and J by 8 bases, with 11 bases left in between. CDR3 in amino acids: CASSQVADGGYTF. As DNA, the CDR3 is TGCGCCAGCAGCCAAGTGGCGGATGGCGGCTACACCTTC.

This clone has only one observation. The junction departs from germline at one end; a sequencing error may be responsible. The sample has other DNA sequences that encode this CDR3 too. The chain recombines TRBV27 with TRBJ1-5; D perhaps matches TRBD1 (5 bases). Germline values: CDR1 MNHEY, CDR2 SMNVEV (reference sequence). This CDR3 is built from 13 residues. The CDR3 bases are TGTGCCAGCAGTAAGGGGCACAATCAGCCTCAGCATTTT. Protein sequence: CASSKGHNQPQHF.

On this clone: One junction end disagrees with the germline gene, perhaps due to a read error. V gene TRBV6-1 combines with J gene TRBJ1-2, with D possibly TRBD1 on 5 matching bases. CDR3 size: 13 residues. CDR1 and CDR2 from the germline V gene are MNHNS and SASEGT. CDR3 nucleotide sequence: TGTGCCAGCAGAAACAGGTCCTACTATGGCCACACCTTC. Translated: CASRNRSYYGHTF.

This chain's CDR3 is CASSGDSQPQHF. CDR3 coding DNA: TGTGCCAGCAGTGGGGACTCTCAGCCCCAGCATTTT. The chain links TRBV2 to TRBJ1-5, with D tentatively TRBD1 (5 bases). Germline-derived CDR1 and CDR2 are SNHLY and FYNNEI. The CDR3 loop spans 12 amino acids. Trimming took off 4 bases at V and 6 bases at J, with 7 bases between the two ends.

The gene calls are TRBV2 and TRBJ2-7, with D perhaps matching TRBD2 (6 bases). Looked up from germline, CDR1 is SNHLY and CDR2 is FYNNEI. This CDR3 is built from 15 residues. Trimming left V 6 bases short and J 2 bases short, with 17 bases between. The CDR3 loop is CASRAGGANAYEQYF. CDR3 coding DNA: TGTGCCAGCAGGGCTGGCGGGGCGAACGCCTACGAGCAGTACTTC. Full variable domain (rest looked up from reference TRBV2 and TRBJ2-7): EPEVTQTPSHQVTQMGQEVILRCVPISNHLYFYWYRQILGQKVEFLVSFYNNEISEKSEIFDDQFSVERPDGSNFTLKIRSTKLEDSAMYFCASRAGGANAYEQYFGPGTRLTVT.